This is a list of T cell receptor beta chains from one sample in a study of control samples from healthy donors and cancer patients. Repertoires were generated with immunoSEQ multiplex PCR, while TCRdb's copy carries only in-frame clones and drops some. The sample has about 46,000 clones, 85% to 90% seen once. Sequenced sample: PBMCs. All receptors come from a man between 45 and 60 years old with head and neck cancer. The CDR3 runs from the conserved cysteine through the conserved F or W. A D gene is named only where the DNA matches it firmly. Only some rows state a clone size, as once, few, many or a class for expanded clones.

-	TRBD1	TRBV27	TRBJ2-1	TGTGCCAGCACCCAGGGGGCGCGGCCCTACAATGAGCAGTTCTTC	CASTQGARPYNEQFF
-	TRBD2	TRBV6-2/TRBV6-3	TRBJ2-3	TGTGCCAGCAGTTTCCTAGCGGGGGTTGCAGATACGCAGTATTTT	CASSFLAGVADTQYF
-	-	TRBV14	TRBJ1-2	TGTGCCAGCAGCCCGGGACTGTTCTATGGCTACACCTTC	CASSPGLFYGYTF
-	-	TRBV5-1	TRBJ1-4	TGCGCCAGCAGCTTAGAAAGGCCGGGCGAAAAACTGTTTTTT	CASSLERPGEKLFF
-	-	TRBV4-3	TRBJ1-6	TGCGCCAGCAGCCAAGAACCCGGGAGGGGAGGTAATTCACCCCTCCACTTT	CASSQEPGRGGNSPLHF
-	TRBD2	TRBV7-3	TRBJ2-3	TGTGCCAGCAGCTTAGACGTGGGCGGGGGATCTGCTAGCACAGATACGCAGTATTTT	CASSLDVGGGSASTDTQYF
-	-	TRBV10-1	TRBJ1-1	TGCGCCAGCAGTGAAGGGGGGGTCACTGAAGCTTTCTTT	CASSEGGVTEAFF
-	-	TRBV21-1	TRBJ2-2	TGTGCCAGCAGCAAAGCGCCCAAGCGGGGGGGCCCCGGGGAGCTGTTTTTT	CASSKAPKRGGPGELFF
-	-	TRBV7-9	TRBJ1-4	TGTGCCAGCAGCTTACTTGACAGTTCAGAAAAACTGTTTTTT	CASSLLDSSEKLFF
few	TRBD1	TRBV6-5	TRBJ1-6	TGTGCCACCACAGGGGGCGTTCATTCACCCCTCCACTTT	CATTGGVHSPLHF